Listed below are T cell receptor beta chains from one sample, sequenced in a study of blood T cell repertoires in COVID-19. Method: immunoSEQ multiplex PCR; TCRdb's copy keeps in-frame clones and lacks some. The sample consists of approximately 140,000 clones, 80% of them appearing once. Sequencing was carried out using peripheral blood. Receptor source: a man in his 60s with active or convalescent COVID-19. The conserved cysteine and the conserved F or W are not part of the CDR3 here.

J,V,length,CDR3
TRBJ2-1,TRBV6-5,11,ASTEVLVNEQF
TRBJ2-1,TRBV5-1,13,ASSLSGNSYNEQF
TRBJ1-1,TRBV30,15,AWSEGVYGQMNTEAF
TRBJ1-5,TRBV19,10,ASSGQGQPQH
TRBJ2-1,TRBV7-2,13,ASSLGTGYGDEQF
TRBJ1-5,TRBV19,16,ASSIDRAVEGWDQPQH
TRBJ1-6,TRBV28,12,ASSPPAHNSPLH
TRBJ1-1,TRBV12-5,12,ASGLRTGNTEAF
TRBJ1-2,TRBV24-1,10,ATSDSYYGYT
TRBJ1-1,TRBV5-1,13,ASSRGPGGNTEAF
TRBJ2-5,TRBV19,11,ASSINRGETQY
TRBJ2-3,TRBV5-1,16,ATKRGASGVSSTDTQY
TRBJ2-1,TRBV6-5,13,ASSHKREGRNEQF
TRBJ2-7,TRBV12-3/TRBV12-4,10,ASSYGPGEQY
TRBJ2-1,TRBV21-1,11,ASDSGTYNEQF
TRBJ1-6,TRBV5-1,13,ASSTGTGVNSPLH
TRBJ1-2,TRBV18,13,ASSPFIRGKGGYT
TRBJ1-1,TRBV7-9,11,ASSLARGEEAF
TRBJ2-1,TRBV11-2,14,ASSSWTGAIPGEQF
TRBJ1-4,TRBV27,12,ASSFRGQWEKLF